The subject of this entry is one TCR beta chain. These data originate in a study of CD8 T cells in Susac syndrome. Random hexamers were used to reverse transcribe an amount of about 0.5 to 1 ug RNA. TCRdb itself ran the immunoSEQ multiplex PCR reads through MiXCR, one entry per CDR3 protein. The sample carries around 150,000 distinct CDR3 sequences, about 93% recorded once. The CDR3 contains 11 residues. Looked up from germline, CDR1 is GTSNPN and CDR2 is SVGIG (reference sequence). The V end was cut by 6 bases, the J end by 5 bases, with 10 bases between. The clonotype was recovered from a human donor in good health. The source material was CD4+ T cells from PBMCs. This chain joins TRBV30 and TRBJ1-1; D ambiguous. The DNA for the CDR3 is TGTGCCTGTAAAACCGGGACTGAAGCTTTCTTT. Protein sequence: CACKTGTEAFF.